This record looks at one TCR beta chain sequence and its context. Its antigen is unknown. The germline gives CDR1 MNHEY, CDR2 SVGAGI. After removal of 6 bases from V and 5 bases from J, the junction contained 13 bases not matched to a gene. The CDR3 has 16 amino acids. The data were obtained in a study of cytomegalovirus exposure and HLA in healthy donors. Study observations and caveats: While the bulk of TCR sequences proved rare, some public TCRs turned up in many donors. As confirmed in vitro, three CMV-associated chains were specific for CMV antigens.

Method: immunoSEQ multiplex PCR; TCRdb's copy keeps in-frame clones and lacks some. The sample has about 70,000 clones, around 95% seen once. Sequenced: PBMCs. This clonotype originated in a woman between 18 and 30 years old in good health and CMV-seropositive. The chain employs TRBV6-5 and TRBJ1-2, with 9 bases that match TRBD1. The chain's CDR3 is CASSYGVGQGTYGYTF. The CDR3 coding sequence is TGTGCCAGCAGCTACGGGGTCGGACAGGGGACATATGGCTACACCTTC.